These T cell receptor beta chains were read from a single sample in a study of breast tumors, draining lymph nodes, adjacent tissues. TCRdb re-called the multiplex PCR reads through MiXCR, storing one row per CDR3 protein. The table shows around 22,000 distinct CDR3 sequences, with 50% to 75% occurring only once. The sequencing input was tumor-adjacent breast tissue. These receptor sequences come from a female donor with breast cancer. Some clones in this sample may be carry-over from other donors' samples. Both conserved end residues are part of each CDR3. D genes are given only for firm matches. Clone sizes are given selectively: once, few, many, or a class where the clone is expanded.

J	V	size	D	CDR3	DNA
TRBJ2-7	TRBV20-1	.	.	CSARLRATYEQYF	TGCAGTGCTAGGCTCCGAGCCACCTACGAGCAGTACTTC
TRBJ1-2	TRBV28	many	.	CASTFGGAYGYTF	TGTGCCAGCACCTTTGGAGGGGCCTATGGCTACACCTTC
TRBJ1-4	TRBV4-1	many	.	CASSQAGSSLGNEKLFF	TGCGCCAGCAGCCAAGCCGGGTCCTCCCTGGGGAATGAAAAACTGTTTTTT
TRBJ1-1	TRBV6-2/TRBV6-3	few	.	CASSHSHRNTEAFF	TGTGCCAGCAGTCACTCACACAGGAACACTGAAGCTTTCTTT
TRBJ2-7	TRBV5-4	.	.	CASSLPSESYEQYF	TGTGCCAGCAGCTTGCCTAGCGAGTCCTACGAGCAGTACTTC
TRBJ2-2	TRBV30	many	.	CAWSGRGIVGELFF	TGTGCCTGGAGTGGAAGGGGAATCGTCGGGGAGCTGTTTTTT
TRBJ2-1	TRBV6-1	once	TRBD2	CASSQIRLAGVGVGYNEQFF	TGTGCCAGCAGTCAAATCAGGCTAGCGGGAGTGGGGGTCGGGTACAATGAGCAGTTCTTC
TRBJ2-5	TRBV6-1	many	TRBD1	CASSEDRAQETQYF	TGTGCCAGCAGTGAGGACAGGGCCCAAGAGACCCAGTACTTC
TRBJ1-2	TRBV7-2	.	TRBD1	CASSPGTGNYGSTF	TGTGCCAGCAGCCCCGGGACAGGGAACTATGGATCCACCTTC
TRBJ1-6	TRBV20-1	few	TRBD1	CSARAGGGLGHSPLHF	TGCAGTGCTAGGGCAGGGGGCGGTTTGGGGCATTCACCCCTCCACTTT
TRBJ2-3	TRBV12-3/TRBV12-4	.	TRBD2	CASSPGTSGGDTQYF	TGTGCCAGCAGCCCCGGGACTAGCGGGGGGGATACGCAGTATTTT
TRBJ2-4	TRBV12-3/TRBV12-4	many	.	CASSFAGSNIQYF	TGTGCCAGCAGTTTTGCGGGGTCGAACATTCAGTACTTC
TRBJ1-3	TRBV7-2	few	.	CASRQAGENTIYF	TGTGCCAGCCGCCAGGCGGGGGAAAACACCATATATTTT
TRBJ2-2	TRBV12-3/TRBV12-4	many	.	CASSFRTSPMGELFF	TGTGCCAGCAGTTTTAGGACTTCTCCTATGGGGGAGCTGTTTTTT
TRBJ2-1	TRBV7-2	many	TRBD2	CASGPRTSTNNEQFF	TGTGCCAGCGGTCCAAGGACTAGCACCAACAATGAGCAGTTCTTC
TRBJ2-7	TRBV2	.	.	CASSVNRDYEQYF	TGTGCCAGCAGTGTGAACAGGGACTACGAGCAGTACTTC
TRBJ2-1	TRBV29-1	.	TRBD2	CSRTSGYNEQFF	TGCAGCAGGACTAGCGGATACAATGAGCAGTTCTTC
TRBJ2-7	TRBV20-1	large	TRBD1	CSAISDRGRNEQYF	TGCAGTGCTATAAGCGACAGGGGGAGAAACGAGCAGTACTTC
TRBJ2-7	TRBV6-5	.	.	CASSHSWAWGDSSYEQYF	TGTGCCAGCAGTCACTCTTGGGCGTGGGGGGACAGTTCCTACGAGCAGTACTTC
TRBJ2-1	TRBV3-1	many	.	CASSEGAPGYNEQFF	TGTGCCAGCAGCGAAGGGGCCCCGGGGTACAATGAGCAGTTCTTC
TRBJ2-5	TRBV6-2/TRBV6-3	.	.	CASSLGGRETQYF	TGTGCCAGCAGTCTCGGGGGGCGAGAGACCCAGTACTTC
TRBJ1-5	TRBV10-3	.	TRBD1	CAISGQGNQPQHF	TGTGCCATCAGCGGACAGGGGAATCAGCCCCAGCATTTT
TRBJ1-2	TRBV20-1	.	.	CSAAGPSPDGYTF	TGCAGTGCCGCAGGTCCTTCACCTGATGGCTACACCTTC
TRBJ2-7	TRBV7-3	.	.	CASSIGNRNEQYF	TGTGCCAGCAGCATAGGGAACAGGAACGAGCAGTACTTC
TRBJ2-7	TRBV7-9	few	TRBD2	CASSFGSGRYEQYF	TGTGCCAGCAGCTTTGGTAGCGGGAGGTACGAGCAGTACTTC
TRBJ1-3	TRBV7-3	few	.	CASSLGGVSGNTIYF	TGTGCCAGCAGCTTAGGCGGGGTCTCTGGAAACACCATATATTTT
TRBJ1-6	TRBV20-1	.	.	CSARDTTRGAQHSPLHF	TGCAGTGCTAGAGATACAACGCGAGGTGCCCAACATTCACCCCTCCACTTT
TRBJ2-5	TRBV12-3/TRBV12-4	.	TRBD1	CASSTGQGIKTQYF	TGTGCCAGCAGTACAGGACAGGGGATAAAGACCCAGTACTTC
TRBJ1-2	TRBV7-2	medium-sized	.	CASSLGGRGLYGYTF	TGTGCCAGCAGCTTAGGCGGGAGGGGTCTCTATGGCTACACCTTC
TRBJ2-1	TRBV20-1	.	.	CSAEGSYNEQFF	TGCAGTGCCGAGGGCTCCTACAATGAGCAGTTCTTC
TRBJ2-7	TRBV7-2	.	TRBD1	CASSPRDRGREQYF	TGTGCCAGCAGCCCGCGGGACAGGGGGCGCGAGCAGTACTTC
TRBJ2-5	TRBV7-9	.	TRBD2	CASSGLALPQETQYF	TGTGCCAGCAGCGGACTAGCGCTTCCCCAAGAGACCCAGTACTTC
TRBJ2-7	TRBV7-2	medium-sized	TRBD1	CASSRRTGDYEQYF	TGTGCCAGCAGCCGTCGGACAGGAGACTACGAGCAGTACTTC
TRBJ2-7	TRBV7-2	.	.	CASGETGEGFGEQYF	TGTGCCAGCGGCGAAACAGGGGAGGGGTTCGGGGAGCAGTACTTC
TRBJ1-4	TRBV13	.	TRBD1	CASSLVSGTGAPGDLFF	TGTGCCAGCAGCTTAGTTTCCGGGACAGGGGCCCCCGGGGATCTGTTTTTT
TRBJ2-7	TRBV5-1	.	.	CASSLDGAGFDEQYF	TGCGCCAGCAGCTTGGATGGGGCAGGGTTTGACGAGCAGTACTTC
TRBJ2-7	TRBV19	.	.	CASSIDHWGEQYF	TGTGCCAGTAGTATAGATCACTGGGGGGAGCAGTACTTC
TRBJ2-2	TRBV24-1	once	.	CATSGLSGPNTGELFF	TGTGCCACCAGTGGTCTCTCGGGACCGAACACCGGGGAGCTGTTTTTT
TRBJ2-5	TRBV7-8	many	.	CASSFLIPGRTKETQYF	TGTGCCAGCAGCTTCTTAATCCCGGGGCGTACCAAAGAGACCCAGTACTTC
TRBJ2-5	TRBV20-1	.	TRBD1	CSASRPTGAQETQYF	TGCAGTGCTAGTAGGCCCACAGGGGCTCAAGAGACCCAGTACTTC
TRBJ2-1	TRBV5-1	many	TRBD2	CASSLEAGGPNEQFF	TGCGCCAGCAGCTTGGAAGCGGGGGGGCCTAATGAGCAGTTCTTC
TRBJ1-4	TRBV25-1	.	.	CASSEEGWIEKLFF	TGTGCCAGCAGTGAGGAGGGTTGGATTGAAAAACTGTTTTTT
TRBJ2-5	TRBV20-1	many	TRBD2	CSATTSGGAETQYF	TGCAGTGCGACCACTAGCGGGGGGGCAGAGACCCAGTACTTC
TRBJ2-7	TRBV3-1	.	.	CASSQGYEQYF	TGTGCCAGCAGCCAAGGTTACGAGCAGTACTTC
TRBJ1-2	TRBV15	.	TRBD1	CATSRGAGGYGYTF	TGTGCCACCAGCAGAGGGGCAGGGGGCTATGGCTACACCTTC
TRBJ2-5	TRBV10-2	many	TRBD1	CASSTPGGPETQYF	TGCGCCAGCAGTACCCCAGGGGGCCCAGAGACCCAGTACTTC
TRBJ1-4	TRBV20-1	.	.	CSARVMGDATNEKLFF	TGCAGTGCTAGAGTAATGGGGGACGCAACTAATGAAAAACTGTTTTTT
TRBJ2-2	TRBV7-9	.	TRBD1	CASSLRGQSTGELFF	TGTGCCAGCAGCTTAAGGGGACAGTCCACCGGGGAGCTGTTTTTT